This T cell receptor beta chain is from a study of cytomegalovirus exposure and HLA in healthy donors. Looking at the study overall: The approximately 110 validation repertoires, a later analysis reported, used the same platform as the 550 to 800 first-cohort repertoires. Study-wide points: Three CMV-associated chains proved CMV antigen-specific in vitro.

With 7 bases removed from V and 2 bases from J, the gap between germline ends came to 12 bases. CDR1 and CDR2 from the germline V gene are WSHSY and SAAADI. The CDR3 is 13 residues long. Sequencing was performed with immunoSEQ multiplex PCR; in TCRdb, only in-frame clones are kept and a portion is missing. The data contain some 90,000 clones, about 96% of them singletons. On this clone itself: Its target is unknown.

The sample taken for sequencing was PBMCs. This sequence joins TRBV10-2 and TRBJ2-7, with a weak D call TRBD1 (7 bases). This receptor was taken from a man aged 18 to 29 in good health and CMV-seronegative. The CDR3 DNA reads TGCGCCAGCACCGGCGGGACAGCCTACGAGCAGTACGTC. This codes for CASTGGTAYEQYV.